This T cell receptor beta chain originates from a study of blood T cell repertoires in COVID-19. The V end lost 1 base, the J end lost 11 bases, and 14 bases lay between the germline ends. Per germline, CDR1 SGHDN and CDR2 FVKESK. The CDR3 contains 13 residues. The table came from immunoSEQ multiplex PCR; TCRdb's copy has only in-frame clones and leaves some out. The sample lists around 30,000 clones; 80% to 90% were seen once. This clonotype was sampled from a man aged 55 to 69 with acute or convalescent COVID-19. Material: peripheral blood. The genes are TRBV14 and TRBJ1-1; D ambiguous. The CDR3 DNA reads TGTGCCAGCAGCCAAGTAGCTCCGGCTGGCGCTTTCTTT. Translated, it gives CASSQVAPAGAFF.